These 15 T cell receptor beta chains came from one sample sequenced in a study of cytomegalovirus exposure and HLA in healthy donors. Researchers ran the PCR with 60 Vbeta and 13 Jbeta primers. Clones were sequenced by immunoSEQ multiplex PCR, and TCRdb holds only the in-frame ones, with some missing. The sample includes approximately 150,000 clones. Input material: PBMCs. These receptors all stem from a woman aged 18-29 years in good health and CMV-seronegative.

The chain joins TRBV10-3 to TRBJ2-7; D remains unclear. Germline V CDR1 and CDR2: ENHRY, SYGVKD. The CDR3 runs to 13 residues. The germline V and J ends were trimmed by 3 bases and 7 bases, with 13 bases remaining between them. The CDR3 loop is CAISDGVVGEQYV. CDR3 DNA: TGTGCCATCAGTGATGGGGTGGTCGGGGAGCAGTACGTC.

The rearrangement links TRBV7-9 to TRBJ1-5; TRBD1 matches at 7 bases. Trimming removed 3 bases from V and 5 bases from J; junction bases left unmatched: 10. This CDR3 contains 16 residues. Germline V gives CDR1 SEHNR, CDR2 FQNEAQ (reference sequence). In DNA form, the CDR3 reads TGTGCCAGCAGCTTGGGCACAGGGGCGTACGATCAGCCCCAGCATTTT. This sequence encodes CASSLGTGAYDQPQHF. The entire variable domain, with the rest obtained from reference TRBV7-9 and TRBJ1-5, is as follows: DTGVSQNPRHKITKRGQNVTFRCDPISEHNRLYWYRQTLGQGPEFLTYFQNEAQLEKSRLLSDRFSAERPKGSFSTLEIQRTEQGDSAMYLCASSLGTGAYDQPQHFGDGTRLSIL.

The V call is TRBV5-1, the J call TRBJ2-3; 12 nucleotides agree with TRBD2. CDR1 is SGHRS, CDR2 YFSETQ, per germline. With V trimmed by 3 bases and J by 0 bases, 5 bases remained unmatched. The CDR3 contains 17 residues. The CDR3 coding sequence is TGCGCCAGCAGCTCGTTACTAGCGGGAGGTAGCACAGATACGCAGTATTTT. It yields the protein CASSSLLAGGSTDTQYF.

V gene TRBV30 combines with J gene TRBJ2-5; TRBD2 is a possible D gene (6 bases). Trimming removed 3 bases from V and 2 bases from J, with 13 bases in between. This CDR3 comprises 14 residues. Germline V lookup: CDR1 GTSNPN, CDR2 SVGIG (reference sequence). CDR3 sequence (DNA): TGTGCCTGGAGCGTCGGAAGCGGGCAAGAGACCCAGTACTTC. Translating it yields CAWSVGSGQETQYF.

V gene TRBV2 combines with J gene TRBJ2-5; D gene uncertain. Trimming pared 6 bases from V and 11 bases from J, leaving 16 bases between. This CDR3 spans 12 amino acids. Germline V gene sequence: CDR1 SNHLY, CDR2 FYNNEI. CDR3 nucleotide sequence: TGTGCCAGCAGCCCCACCTCGTTGGAGCAGTACTTC. It encodes CASSPTSLEQYF.

The rearrangement links TRBV27 to TRBJ2-3, with TRBD1 matching 9 bases. Per the germline V gene, CDR1 is MNHEY and CDR2 is SMNVEV (reference sequence). V gave up 1 base and J gave up 4 bases; unmatched junction bases: 3. The CDR3 sequence is 15 residues long. CDR3 residues: CASSLYRQGADTQYF. DNA for the CDR3: TGTGCCAGCAGTTTATACCGACAGGGGGCAGATACGCAGTATTTT.

V usage is TRBV6-1 and J usage is TRBJ1-1; D is uncertain. V gave up 0 bases and J gave up 1 base, with 12 bases separating them. The CDR3 is 16 residues long. Per germline, CDR1 MNHNS and CDR2 SASEGT. CDR3 in DNA: TGTGCCAGCAGTGAAGCGCTTACGACACCGAACACTGAAGCTTTCTTT. Encoded protein: CASSEALTTPNTEAFF.

The chain uses TRBV30 and TRBJ1-1; D gene ambiguous. This CDR3 has 13 residues. V gave up 5 bases and J gave up 5 bases, with 15 bases separating them. Germline V gene lookup returns CDR1 GTSNPN and CDR2 SVGIG (reference sequence). CDR3 DNA: TGTGCCTGGGAATCATTAGGGAGGACTGAAGCTTTCTTT. It translates to CAWESLGRTEAFF. The full variable domain, completed using reference TRBV30 and TRBJ1-1, is SQTIHQWPATLVQPVGSPLSLECTVEGTSNPNLYWYRQAAGRGLQLLFYSVGIGQISSEVPQNLSASRPQDRQFILSSKKLLLSDSGFYLCAWESLGRTEAFFGQGTRLTVV.

The V call is TRBV19, the J call TRBJ2-1, with TRBD2 identical over 7 bases. Germline lookup yields CDR1 LNHDA and CDR2 SQIVND (reference sequence). With V trimmed by 3 bases and J by 0 bases, 14 bases remained unmatched. CDR3 length: 19 residues. CDR3 DNA sequence: TGTGCCAGTAGTATTACCGGACTAGGAGGATTGAGCTCCTACAATGAGCAGTTCTTC. The encoded protein is CASSITGLGGLSSYNEQFF. Together with reference TRBV19 and TRBJ2-1, the CDR3 gives the full variable domain: DGGITQSPKYLFRKEGQNVTLSCEQNLNHDAMYWYRQDPGQGLRLIYYSQIVNDFQKGDIAEGYSVSREKKESFPLTVTSAQKNPTAFYLCASSITGLGGLSSYNEQFFGPGTRLTVL.

For the CDR3, the DNA is TGTGCCAGCAGCTTAGCGCGCCAAGCGGGTTTCAATGAGCAGTTCTTC. As protein: CASSLARQAGFNEQFF. The rearrangement links TRBV7-2 to TRBJ2-1; tentatively, D is TRBD2 (6 bases). V lost 0 bases and J 6 bases, leaving 15 bases between the germline ends. The CDR3 length is 16 residues. Germline V lookup: CDR1 SGHTA, CDR2 FQGNSA.

The chain couples TRBV19 to TRBJ1-2; possibly TRBD1 for D (6 bases). The CDR3 spans 12 residues. Germline lookup yields CDR1 LNHDA and CDR2 SQIVND (reference sequence). Trimming cost V 6 bases and J 8 bases, with 13 bases left between them. The CDR3 DNA reads TGTGCCAGTAGCCAGGGGTTGTGGGGCTACACCTTC. Its translation: CASSQGLWGYTF.

The chain carries TRBV18 and TRBJ2-5, with 8 bases fitting TRBD2. This CDR3 region has 17 residues. V was clipped by 0 bases and J by 0 bases; unmatched bases: 6. Germline CDR1 and CDR2: KGHSH and LQKENI. The CDR3 DNA reads TGTGCCAGCTCACCACCGGGCGCGGGAGGTAACCAAGAGACCCAGTACTTC. Translation gives CASSPPGAGGNQETQYF.

The chain is built from TRBV6-5 and TRBJ1-2, with TRBD1 identical over 7 bases. Germline lookup yields CDR1 MNHEY and CDR2 SVGAGI. V trimming: 6 bases; J trimming: 2 bases; junction bases outside the gene matches: 0. The CDR3 covers 12 residues. CDR3 sequence (DNA): TGTGCCAGCAGGACAGGGAACTATGGCTACACCTTC. Translated, it gives CASRTGNYGYTF.

The chain carries TRBV19 and TRBJ2-7, with TRBD1 matching 10 bases. The germline V gene encodes CDR1 LNHDA and CDR2 SQIVND (reference sequence). Trimming cost V 4 bases and J 5 bases; bases outside gene matches: 8. The CDR3 covers 15 residues. The CDR3 DNA reads as TGTGCCAGTAGTAGACCGGGACAGGGGTCTAACGAGCAGTACGTC. Residues: CASSRPGQGSNEQYV.

The CDR3 nucleotides read TGTGCCAGCAGCCCAAGACTAGCGGGGTCCTACGAGCAGTACTTC. It encodes CASSPRLAGSYEQYF. V usage is TRBV9 and J usage is TRBJ2-7; 11 nucleotides line up with TRBD2. The CDR3 covers 15 residues. Trimming removed 4 bases from V and 1 base from J; junction bases left unmatched: 4. Per the germline V gene, CDR1 is SGDLS and CDR2 is YYNGEE.